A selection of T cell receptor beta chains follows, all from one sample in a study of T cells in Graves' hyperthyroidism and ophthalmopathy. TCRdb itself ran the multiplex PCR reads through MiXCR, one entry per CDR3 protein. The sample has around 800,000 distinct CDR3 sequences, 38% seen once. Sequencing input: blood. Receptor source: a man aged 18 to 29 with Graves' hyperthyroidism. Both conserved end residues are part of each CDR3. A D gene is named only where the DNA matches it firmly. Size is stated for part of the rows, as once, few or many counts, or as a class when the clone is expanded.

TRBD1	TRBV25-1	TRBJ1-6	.	TGTGCCAGCAGCCTGCAGGGGGAACCCCTCCACTTT	CASSLQGEPLHF
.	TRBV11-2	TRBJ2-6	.	TGTGCCAGCAGCTCCCCTGACCAGGCCCTAGGGCGCGTCCTGACTTTC	CASSSPDQALGRVLTF
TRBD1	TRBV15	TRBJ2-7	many	TGTGCCACCAGCAGCCCGGGACAGTCTTCCTACGAGCAGTACTTC	CATSSPGQSSYEQYF
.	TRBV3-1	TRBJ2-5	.	TGTGCCAGCAGCCAGACGGACGGTAATCAGCCCCAGTACTTC	CASSQTDGNQPQYF
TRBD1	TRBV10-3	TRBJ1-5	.	TGTGCCACCGGGACAGGGGGGGACCTTAGCAATCAGCCCCAGCATTTT	CATGTGGDLSNQPQHF
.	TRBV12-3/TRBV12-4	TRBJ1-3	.	TGTGCCAGCACGGGTTGGGCTGGAAACACCATATATTTT	CASTGWAGNTIYF
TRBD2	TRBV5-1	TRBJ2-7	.	TGCGCCAGCAGACTGGGCGGGAGTGTCTCCTACGAGCAGTACTTC	CASRLGGSVSYEQYF
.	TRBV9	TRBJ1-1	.	TGCGCCAGCAGCCAAAACTTACAGGTAAACACTGAAGCTTTCTTT	CASSQNLQVNTEAFF
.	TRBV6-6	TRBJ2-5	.	TGTGCCAGCAGTCTCACCGCCCGCCAAGAGACCCAGTACTTC	CASSLTARQETQYF
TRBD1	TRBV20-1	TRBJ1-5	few	TGCAGTGCTAGAGGAAGGGGACAGACTATAAGCAATCAGCCCCAGCATTTT	CSARGRGQTISNQPQHF
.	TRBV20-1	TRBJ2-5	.	TGCAGTGCTTCCCCAGGGTCGGCTGAGACCCAGTACTTC	CSASPGSAETQYF
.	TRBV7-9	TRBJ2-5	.	TGTGCCAGCAGCGCTCTAGATGAGACCCAGTACTTC	CASSALDETQYF
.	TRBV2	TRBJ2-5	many	TGTGCCAGCAGGGTCAGGGTGGAGACCCAGTACTTC	CASRVRVETQYF
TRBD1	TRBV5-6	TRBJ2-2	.	TGTGCCAGCAGCCCGACAGGGGCCAGGGAGCTGTTTTTT	CASSPTGARELFF
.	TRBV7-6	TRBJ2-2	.	TGTGCCAGCAGCCCGGTAGAGAGGCAGGGCTCCGGGGAGCTGTTTTTT	CASSPVERQGSGELFF
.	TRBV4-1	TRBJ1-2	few	TGCGCCAGCAGCCAAGGGGTCAGGACTAACTATGGCTACACCTTC	CASSQGVRTNYGYTF
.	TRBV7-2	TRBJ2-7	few	TGTGCCAGCAGCTCCCCGGGTGATGGCCGTGCGGAGCAGTACTTC	CASSSPGDGRAEQYF
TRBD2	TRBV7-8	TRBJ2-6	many	TGTGCCAGCAGCCTAGCGGTCACCTGGTGGGCCAACGTCCTGACTTTC	CASSLAVTWWANVLTF
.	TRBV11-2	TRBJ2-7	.	TGTGCCAGCAGCTTAGGGCTACAGGGAAGCTCCTACGAGCAGTACTTC	CASSLGLQGSSYEQYF
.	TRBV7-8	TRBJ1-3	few	TGTGCCAGCAGCCAAACCCCGGTGACCTCTGGAAACACCATATATTTT	CASSQTPVTSGNTIYF
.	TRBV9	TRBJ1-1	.	TGTGCCAGCAGCGTGGTCTGGAGCACTGAAGCTTTCTTT	CASSVVWSTEAFF
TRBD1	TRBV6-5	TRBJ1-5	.	TGTGCCAGCGATCGGACAGGGGAAATTAGAAATCAGCCCCAGCATTTT	CASDRTGEIRNQPQHF
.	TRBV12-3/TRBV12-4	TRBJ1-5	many	TGTGCCAGCAGTACCGACAGGTCCAATCAGCCCCAGCATTTT	CASSTDRSNQPQHF
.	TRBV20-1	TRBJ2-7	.	TGCAGTGCTAGAGACGAACCCTCCTCCTACGAGCAGTACTTC	CSARDEPSSYEQYF
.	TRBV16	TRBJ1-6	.	TGTGCCAGCAGCCAATATGGCACTTATAATTCACCCCTCCACTTT	CASSQYGTYNSPLHF
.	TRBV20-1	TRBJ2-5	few	TGCAGTGGGACTCCGAGGGAGACCCAGTACTTC	CSGTPRETQYF
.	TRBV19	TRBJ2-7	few	TGTGCCAGTAGTATCAGACCCACCTACGAGCAGTACTTC	CASSIRPTYEQYF
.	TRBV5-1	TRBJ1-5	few	TGCGCCAGCAGCTACAGCGGAGGGGATCAGCCCCAGCATTTT	CASSYSGGDQPQHF
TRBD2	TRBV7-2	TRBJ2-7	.	TGTGCCAGCAGCCTGTTACTAGCGGGACCCGAGCAGTACTTC	CASSLLLAGPEQYF
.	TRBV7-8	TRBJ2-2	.	TGTGCCAGCAGCAAGGGGGGCCTTTGGCAGATGAACACCGGAGAGCTGTTTTTT	CASSKGGLWQMNTGELFF
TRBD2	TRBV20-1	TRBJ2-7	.	TGCAGTGCTAGAGATCTGTCGGGAGGGACATTGCACGAGCAGTACTTC	CSARDLSGGTLHEQYF
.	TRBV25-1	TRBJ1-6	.	TGTGCCAGCAGTGCTACCACAGGATTAGGGTCACCCCTCCACTTT	CASSATTGLGSPLHF
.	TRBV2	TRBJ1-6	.	TGTGCCAGCAGTGAACCCCTCCACTTT	CASSEPLHF
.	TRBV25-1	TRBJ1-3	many	TGTGCCAGCAGTATCGGGGGAAACACCATATATTTT	CASSIGGNTIYF
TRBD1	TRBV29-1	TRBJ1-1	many	TGCAGCGTCCGCCCCCCGGGACAGCTGAACACTGAAGCTTTCTTT	CSVRPPGQLNTEAFF
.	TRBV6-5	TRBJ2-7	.	TGTGCCATCAGTGAGTTCTTAAGCTACGAGCAGTACTTC	CAISEFLSYEQYF
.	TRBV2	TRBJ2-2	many	TGTGCCAGCAGTGAAGGGAGAGGGGGGGAGCTGTTTTTT	CASSEGRGGELFF
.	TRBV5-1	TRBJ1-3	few	TGCGCCAGCAGCTTGGATGGGGACACCATATATTTT	CASSLDGDTIYF
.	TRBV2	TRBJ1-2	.	TGTGCCAGCAGCCGACAGGTTTGCAAGGGCTACACCTTC	CASSRQVCKGYTF
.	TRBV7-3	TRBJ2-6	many	TGTGCCAGCAGCTTAAGGGGTCCTGGGGCCAACGTCCTGACTTTC	CASSLRGPGANVLTF
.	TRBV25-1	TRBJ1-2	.	TGTGCCAGCAGTGCCGCCGGGTACAGCTATGGCTACACCTTC	CASSAAGYSYGYTF
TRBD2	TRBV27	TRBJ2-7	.	TGTGCCAGCATGGTAGCGGGAGGGGGAGAGCAGTACTTC	CASMVAGGGEQYF
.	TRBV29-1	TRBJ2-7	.	TGCAGCGTCGAGACAGGAGAATCCTCCTACGAGCAGTACTTC	CSVETGESSYEQYF
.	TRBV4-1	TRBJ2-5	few	TGCGCCAGCAGCCGCAGGGGGGCGAGGGAAGAGACCCAGTACTTC	CASSRRGAREETQYF
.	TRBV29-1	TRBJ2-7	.	TGCAGCAGTTCGGTCGTCAAACCACTTTACGAGCAGTACTTC	CSSSVVKPLYEQYF
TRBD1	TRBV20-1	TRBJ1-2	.	TGCAGTGCTAGAGGTCAGGGGGCGGACTATGGCTACACCTTC	CSARGQGADYGYTF
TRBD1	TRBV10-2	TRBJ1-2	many	TGCGCCAGCAGTGAGACGGGACAGGGAAACTATGGCTACACCTTC	CASSETGQGNYGYTF
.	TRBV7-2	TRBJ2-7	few	TGTGCCAGCAACCCCCTAGAGAGCTCCTACGAGCAGTACTTC	CASNPLESSYEQYF
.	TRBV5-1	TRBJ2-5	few	TGTGCAAGCACGGGGGAAGAGACCCAGTACTTC	CASTGEETQYF
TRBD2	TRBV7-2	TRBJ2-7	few	TGTGCCAGCAGCTTAGATGCGGGGGTGTCCTACGAGCAGTACTTC	CASSLDAGVSYEQYF
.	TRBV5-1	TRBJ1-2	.	TGCGCCAGCAGCTACCAGGGAGGGGACCACTATGGCTACACCTTC	CASSYQGGDHYGYTF